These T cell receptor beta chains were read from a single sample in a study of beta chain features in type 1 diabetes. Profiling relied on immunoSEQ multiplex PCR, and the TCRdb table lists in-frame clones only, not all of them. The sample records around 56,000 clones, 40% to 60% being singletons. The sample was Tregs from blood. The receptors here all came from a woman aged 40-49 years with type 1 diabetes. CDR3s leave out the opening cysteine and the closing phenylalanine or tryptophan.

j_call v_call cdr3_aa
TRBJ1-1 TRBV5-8 ASRLGQYTEAF
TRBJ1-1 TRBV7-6 ASSLVGTKNTEAF
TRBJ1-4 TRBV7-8 ASSYRGVNEKLF
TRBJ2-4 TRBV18 ASSPLGEGIQY
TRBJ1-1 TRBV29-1 SVEEPGDYTEAF
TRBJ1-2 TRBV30 AWRAKTGGFYGYT
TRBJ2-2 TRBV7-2 ASSLDPGGELF
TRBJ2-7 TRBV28 ASSFSSAVGGNEQY
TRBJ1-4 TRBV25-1 ASRRGGVEKLF
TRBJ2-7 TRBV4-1 ASSREPGQYVSEQY
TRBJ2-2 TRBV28 ASSTGGEDTGELF
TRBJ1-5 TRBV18 ASSPRGNQPQH
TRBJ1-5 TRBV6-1 ASSEAPGRPQH
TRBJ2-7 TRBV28 ASSFEDLSSYEQY
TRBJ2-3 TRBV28 ASTVGTYGADTQY
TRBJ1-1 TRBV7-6 ASSLSGPSEAF
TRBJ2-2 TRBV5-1 ASSVQGTTGELF
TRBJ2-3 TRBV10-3 AISGGLHTDTQY
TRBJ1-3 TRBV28 ASSLTGGLSGNTIY
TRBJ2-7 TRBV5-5 ASSLGRGVGVDEQY
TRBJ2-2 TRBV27 ASSLRSTSGGAGELF
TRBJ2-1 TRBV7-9 ASEGGVRGEQF
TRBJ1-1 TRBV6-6 ASSSKPQNTEAF
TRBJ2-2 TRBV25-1 ASSPFNGELF
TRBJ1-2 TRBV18 ASSPPASRGYGYT
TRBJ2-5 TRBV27 ASSFTGMETQY
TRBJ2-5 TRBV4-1 ASSPRTTQETQY
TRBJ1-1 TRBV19 ASRQGPMNTEAF
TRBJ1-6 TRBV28 ASSFAGTGGSPLH
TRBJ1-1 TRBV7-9 ASSLSGGFDRDMNTEAF
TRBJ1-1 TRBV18 ASSPTAGLNTEAF
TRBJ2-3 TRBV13 ASSSEDTQY
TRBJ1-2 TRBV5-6 ASSTIDRDHYGYT
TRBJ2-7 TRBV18 ASSQPGQVTYEQY
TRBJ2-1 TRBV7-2 ASSLTGTNEQF
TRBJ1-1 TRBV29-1 SALLRGTEAF
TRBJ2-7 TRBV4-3 ASSLQGGYGEQY
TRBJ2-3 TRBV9 ASSVSGDRADTQY
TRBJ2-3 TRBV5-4 ASSGLAGGGVATQY
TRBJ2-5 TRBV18 ASSPGDRVY
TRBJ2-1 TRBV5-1 ASSLRTSGGLYNEQF
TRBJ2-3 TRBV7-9 ASSKIAADTQY
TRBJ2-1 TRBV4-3 ASSRLPRASGNNEQF
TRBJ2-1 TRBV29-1 TTYRYRYNEQF
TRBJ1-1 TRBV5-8 ASSLVTDFTEAF
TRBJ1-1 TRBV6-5 ASSEHLNTEAF
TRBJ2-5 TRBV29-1 SVLRTSQETQY
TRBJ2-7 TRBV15 ATSRAGGRQGRSYEQY
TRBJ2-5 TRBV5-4 ASSFGTGETQY
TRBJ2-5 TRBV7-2 ASSRLQGARGETQY
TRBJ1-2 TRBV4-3 ASSQDSSYDRGGGYT
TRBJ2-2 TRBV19 ASSGTGSYTGELF
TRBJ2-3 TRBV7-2 ASSQVKGGRDQDTQY